Listed below are T cell receptor beta chains from one sample, sequenced in a study of OX40 agonist ivuxolimab in advanced cancers. The data were produced by immunoSEQ multiplex PCR, yet TCRdb's version contains in-frame clones alone and is incomplete. The table lists under 50,000 clones, approximately 80% of them singletons. Sequencing used CD4+ or CD8+ T cells sorted from blood, obtained in a trial of the OX40 agonist ivuxolimab. Source of these receptors: an adult with an advanced solid tumor such as melanoma, head and neck, liver or kidney cancer. Both conserved end residues are trimmed from each CDR3.

j_call v_call cdr3_length cdr3_aa
TRBJ2-3 TRBV7-9 10 ASSLTQGTQY
TRBJ2-2 TRBV11-3 12 ASSLGQGPGELF
TRBJ1-1 TRBV28 12 ASGGSRVNTEAF
TRBJ2-2 TRBV10-3 12 AIAGGWDTGELF
TRBJ2-3 TRBV10-1 11 ASSDLFTDTQY
TRBJ1-2 TRBV7-9 15 ASSSGTGGSPLGGYT
TRBJ1-1 TRBV27 13 ASFRRGKVNTEAF
TRBJ2-3 TRBV5-4 12 ASSGIAGTDTQY
TRBJ1-5 TRBV28 12 ASRTDRGGQPQH
TRBJ2-6 TRBV6-5 13 ASSYRDSGANVLT
TRBJ2-1 TRBV6-5 13 ASSYLAGGSNEQF
TRBJ1-5 TRBV6-5 12 ASSTKQGYQPQH
TRBJ1-1 TRBV6-6 11 ASRAGVGKQAF
TRBJ2-1 TRBV5-4 13 ASSFVGSSYNEQF
TRBJ1-3 TRBV18 12 ASSPGTAGNTIY
TRBJ1-6 TRBV30 11 AWQTDYNSPLH
TRBJ1-1 TRBV19 12 ASSPRGVNTEAF
TRBJ1-1 TRBV4-2 13 ASSHTRGGSTEAF
TRBJ1-1 TRBV27 12 ASAPGGRNTEAF
TRBJ1-4 TRBV7-9 9 ASSPGEKLF
TRBJ1-1 TRBV2 13 ASGPLRTGNTEAF
TRBJ1-1 TRBV6-1 10 ASSERGTEAF
TRBJ1-1 TRBV11-2 12 ASSQLGQGTEAF
TRBJ2-3 TRBV13 14 ASSPLMDTSTDTQY
TRBJ1-1 TRBV28 16 ASRPRYLRTPQNTEAF
TRBJ2-3 TRBV7-9 11 ASSLGGTDTQY
TRBJ2-5 TRBV5-4 13 ASSLKLSGQETQY
TRBJ1-2 TRBV13 11 ASSFRRDYGYT
TRBJ1-1 TRBV2 11 ASSETEGTEAF
TRBJ1-1 TRBV5-5 14 ASSLSGRRVNTEAF
TRBJ2-3 TRBV29-1 13 SAKGLAGGADTQY
TRBJ1-1 TRBV27 13 ASSTRGIWDTEAF
TRBJ2-2 TRBV19 12 ASSSKGNAGELF
TRBJ2-2 TRBV14 13 ASSPPQGRAGELF
TRBJ1-2 TRBV4-3 13 ASSQGTGVSYGYT
TRBJ1-2 TRBV6-5 12 ASRKQGYFYGYT
TRBJ2-5 TRBV5-1 12 ASSSGTASETQY
TRBJ2-7 TRBV7-9 13 ASSSKGADGDEQY
TRBJ1-2 TRBV30 10 AWSALLYGYT
TRBJ1-2 TRBV18 14 ASSPPVTDRGYGYT
TRBJ1-3 TRBV6-1 12 ASSPGQLRNTIY